This T cell receptor beta chain was sequenced in a study of blood T cells in healthy people across ages. Details on this clonotype: Its specificity is not known.

Per the germline V gene, CDR1 is GTSNPN and CDR2 is SVGIG (reference sequence). Trimming pared 2 bases from V and 7 bases from J, leaving 11 bases between. CDR3 length equals 12 residues. Primed by a sample-barcoded 5' primer and a J-beta primer mix, a second PCR proceeded for about 6 to 11 cycles. From the 5' RACE reads, TCRdb called clonotypes with MiXCR, one entry per CDR3 protein. Of some 750,000 distinct CDR3 sequences in the sample, 22% were seen once. Points from the study as a whole: Both naive CD4+ cell counts and diversity were greater in long-lived donors than in aged donors. The study lacked donor CMV status, which possibly confounded expanded clonotype changes.

Healthy Caucasian individuals from Russia aged about 6 to 90 served as donors. This clonotype was obtained from a man aged 65-85 years in good health. Sequencing was carried out using blood. This chain joins TRBV30 and TRBJ2-5; no clear D. DNA of the CDR3: TGTGCCTGGAGTACCCCCCTTGGGACCCAGTACTTC. It translates to CAWSTPLGTQYF.